The T cell receptor (beta chain) described here comes from a study of T cell repertoires in cytomegalovirus infection. Overall study: Well-studied HLA-B-restricted epitopes and recently identified HLA-C-restricted epitopes of CMV were both used in the study. The public TCR beta signatures pointed to both CMV infection and matching HLA type.

TCRdb re-called the reads with MiXCR, one entry per CDR3 protein. The sample yields approximately 600,000 distinct CDR3 sequences, 40% seen once. This CDR3 is 14 amino acids long. Germline V gene sequence: CDR1 SGHTA, CDR2 FQGNSA. V lost 4 bases, J lost 5 bases, and 14 bases lay in between. This clonotype was observed a few times. Its antigen is not identified. Study findings and constraints: Ex vivo, HLA-C-restricted CMV-specific TCR beta clonotypes prevailed over the rest of the response.

This material consisted of cultured PBMCs, taken from culture after CMV antigen stimulation. This chain links TRBV7-2 with TRBJ2-5, with D possibly TRBD2 on 7 matching bases. This TCR derives from a human donor in good health (CMV status not recorded). Some clones in this sample may be carry-over from other donors' samples. CDR3: CASSWGGLWETQYF. DNA for the CDR3: TGTGCCAGCAGCTGGGGGGGCCTCTGGGAGACCCAGTACTTC.